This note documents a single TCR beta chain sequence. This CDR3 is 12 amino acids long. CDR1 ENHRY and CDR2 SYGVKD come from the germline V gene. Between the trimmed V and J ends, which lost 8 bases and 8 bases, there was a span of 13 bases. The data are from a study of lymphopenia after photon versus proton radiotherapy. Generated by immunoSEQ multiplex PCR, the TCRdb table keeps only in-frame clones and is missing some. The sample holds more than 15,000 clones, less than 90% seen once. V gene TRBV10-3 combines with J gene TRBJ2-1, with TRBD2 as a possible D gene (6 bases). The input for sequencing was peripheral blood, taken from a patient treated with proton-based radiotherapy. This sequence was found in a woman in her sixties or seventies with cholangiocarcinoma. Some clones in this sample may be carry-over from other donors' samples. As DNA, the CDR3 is TGTGCCATCGCGGAGGGATCCCATGAGCAGTTCTTC. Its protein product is CAIAEGSHEQFF.